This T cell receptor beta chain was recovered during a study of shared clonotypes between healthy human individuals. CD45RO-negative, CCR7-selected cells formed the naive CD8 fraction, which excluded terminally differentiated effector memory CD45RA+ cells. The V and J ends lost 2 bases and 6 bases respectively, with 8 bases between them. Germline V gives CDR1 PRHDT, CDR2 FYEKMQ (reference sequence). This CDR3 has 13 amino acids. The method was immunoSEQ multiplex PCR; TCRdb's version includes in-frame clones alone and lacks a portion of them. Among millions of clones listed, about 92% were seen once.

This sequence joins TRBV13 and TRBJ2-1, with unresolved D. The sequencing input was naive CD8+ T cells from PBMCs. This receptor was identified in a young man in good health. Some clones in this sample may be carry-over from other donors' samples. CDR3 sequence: CASSLSTGNEQFF. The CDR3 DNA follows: TGTGCCAGCAGCTTAAGTACCGGCAATGAGCAGTTCTTC.